The 26 T cell receptor beta chains given below trace back to one sample, sequenced in a study of yellow fever vaccine responses in identical twins. TCRdb reprocessed the RT-PCR reads with MiXCR, giving one entry per CDR3 protein. The table lists 15,000 to 20,000 distinct CDR3 sequences, roughly 80% of them singletons. This sample comprised T cells from blood (PBMCs), unsorted or a sorted subset (not recorded which), obtained before or after yellow fever vaccination (not recorded which). The receptor set was obtained from a young woman who received the yellow fever vaccine.

This chain links TRBV10-3 with TRBJ1-1; TRBD1 matches at 9 bases. Per germline, CDR1 ENHRY and CDR2 SYGVKD. The CDR3 sequence is 15 residues long. With 4 bases clipped from V and 5 bases from J, the junction kept 8 bases outside the gene matches. The chain's CDR3 is CAISVRQGGRTEAFF. CDR3 bases: TGTGCCATCAGTGTACGACAGGGGGGGAGGACTGAAGCTTTCTTT.

The chain is built from TRBV7-2 and TRBJ2-3; D call uncertain. The V and J ends lost 1 base and 2 bases respectively, with 7 bases between them. This CDR3 is built from 14 residues. The germline V gene has CDR1 SGHTA and CDR2 FQGNSA. The DNA of the CDR3 is TGTGCCAGCAGCTTAGGGCTAACCACAGATACGCAGTATTTT. Translation gives CASSLGLTTDTQYF. Full variable domain (rest looked up from reference TRBV7-2 and TRBJ2-3): GAGVSQSPSNKVTEKGKDVELRCDPISGHTALYWYRQSLGQGLEFLIYFQGNSAPDKSGLPSDRFSAERTGGSVSTLTIQRTQQEDSAVYLCASSLGLTTDTQYFGPGTRLTVL.

The gene calls are TRBV5-8 and TRBJ2-1, with 12 bases fitting TRBD1. This CDR3 contains 16 residues. Losses at the gene ends were 4 bases for V and 3 bases for J; bases not matched to a gene: 5. Germline V gives CDR1 SGHTS, CDR2 YDEGEE. CDR3 residues: CASSIGTGGLYNEQFF. In DNA form, the CDR3 reads TGTGCCAGCAGCATAGGGACAGGGGGCCTCTACAATGAGCAGTTCTTC.

V gene TRBV27 combines with J gene TRBJ1-2; perhaps TRBD1 as D (5 bases). The V gene lost 0 bases and the J gene lost 8 bases, with 13 bases spanning the gap. The CDR3 is 14 amino acids. Germline V gives CDR1 MNHEY, CDR2 SMNVEV (reference sequence). The CDR3, as DNA: TGTGCCAGCAGTTTATCCCAAGACAGAGGAGGCTACACCTTC. Its protein is CASSLSQDRGGYTF.

This sequence joins TRBV6-5 and TRBJ2-1; D remains unclear. Germline V gene data show CDR1 as MNHEY and CDR2 as SVGAGI. This CDR3 has 16 amino acids. The V and J ends lost 4 bases and 4 bases respectively, with 17 bases between them. As DNA, the CDR3 is TGTGCCAGCAGTTGGTATCTGAATGTAGAATACAATGAGCAGTTCTTC. Translation gives CASSWYLNVEYNEQFF.

This chain links TRBV7-9 with TRBJ2-3; 15 positions match TRBD2. With V trimmed by 6 bases and J by 6 bases, 7 bases remained unmatched. There are 16 residues in the CDR3. In germline, CDR1 is SEHNR, CDR2 FQNEAQ (reference sequence). For the CDR3, the DNA is TGTGCCAGCAGACAACCGGGACTAGCGGGAGGTGATACGCAGTATTTT. This sequence encodes CASRQPGLAGGDTQYF.

CDR3 nucleotides: TGCAGTGCCCTTAGCGGGAGGGAGTACAATGAGCAGTTCTTC. Translation gives CSALSGREYNEQFF. This chain connects TRBV20-1 to TRBJ2-1, with 11 bases aligning to TRBD2. Germline V gives CDR1 DFQATT, CDR2 SNEGSKA (reference sequence). CDR3 size: 14 residues. The V gene end was trimmed by 6 bases and the J gene end by 4 bases; junction bases not matched to a gene: 5.

V is TRBV2 and J is TRBJ1-5, with a tentative D call TRBD1 (5 bases). Germline loops: CDR1 SNHLY, CDR2 FYNNEI. There are 15 residues in the CDR3. Trimming took 3 bases from V and 0 from J, leaving 9 bases between them. The CDR3 DNA is TGTGCCAGCAGTGACGCGACAGATAGCAATCAGCCCCAGCATTTT. Translation gives CASSDATDSNQPQHF.

The genes are TRBV7-9 and TRBJ1-2; no reliable D call. This CDR3 has 12 amino acids. V was shortened by 3 bases and J by 6 bases, with 8 bases between the two germline ends. Per germline, CDR1 SEHNR and CDR2 FQNEAQ (reference sequence). CDR3 sequence reads: CASSFNDDGYTF. The CDR3 DNA reads as TGTGCCAGCAGCTTTAATGACGATGGCTACACCTTC.

A single count supports this clonotype. The V call is TRBV5-1, the J call TRBJ2-7, with 7 bases matching TRBD1. The CDR3 consists of 16 residues. Trimming at V came to 3 bases and at J to 3 bases, leaving 12 bases not matched to a gene. From germline, CDR1 is SGHRS and CDR2 YFSETQ. CDR3: CASSSPVGTDIYEQYF. CDR3 in DNA: TGCGCCAGCAGCTCCCCCGTCGGGACAGATATCTACGAGCAGTACTTC.

CDR3 protein: CSVAQGSSSYEQYF. DNA for the CDR3: TGCAGCGTTGCCCAGGGTTCCAGCTCCTACGAGCAGTACTTC. V is TRBV29-1 and J is TRBJ2-7, with D perhaps matching TRBD1 (5 bases). The germline CDR1 and CDR2 sequences are SQVTM and ANQGSEA. This CDR3 is built from 14 residues. The V gene lost 4 bases and the J gene lost 0 bases, with 13 bases spanning the gap.

The chain couples TRBV29-1 to TRBJ2-2; TRBD2 is a possible D gene (5 bases). Germline loops: CDR1 SQVTM, CDR2 ANQGSEA. This CDR3 region has 14 residues. Between the trimmed V and J ends, which lost 5 bases and 0 bases, there was a span of 10 bases. The CDR3 bases are TGCAGCGTTCTGGGAGACACGAACACCGGGGAGCTGTTTTTT. Translated: CSVLGDTNTGELFF.

The chain employs TRBV11-3 and TRBJ2-7; a possible D gene is TRBD2 (5 bases). Trimming took 6 bases from V and 2 from J, leaving 14 bases between them. The CDR3 spans 14 residues. Germline values: CDR1 SGHNT, CDR2 YENEEA. This CDR3 reads CASSLTTSTYEQYF. The CDR3 DNA reads as TGTGCCAGCAGTTTGACTACGTCTACCTACGAGCAGTACTTC.

This clonotype was found once. This sequence joins TRBV11-2 and TRBJ2-3; 10 bases line up with TRBD2. The trim removed 10 bases at V and 0 bases at J, leaving 7 bases unmatched. CDR1 is SGHAT, CDR2 FQNNGV, per germline. This CDR3 spans 15 amino acids. The CDR3 coding sequence is TGTGCCACCCCAGGACTAGCGGCTAGCACAGATACGCAGTATTTT. Its protein product is CATPGLAASTDTQYF.

This rearrangement joins TRBV29-1 to TRBJ2-7, with a possible D match to TRBD2 (8 bases). V lost 4 bases, J lost 5 bases, and 21 bases lay in between. Looked up from germline, CDR1 is SQVTM and CDR2 is ANQGSEA. The CDR3 totals 15 residues. The CDR3 loop reads CSVGVPAGGLDEQYF. The CDR3 bases are TGCAGCGTTGGCGTCCCGGCAGGGGGACTAGACGAGCAGTACTTC.

The rearrangement joins TRBV11-2 to TRBJ2-1; 7 positions agree with TRBD1. Per the germline V gene, CDR1 is SGHAT and CDR2 is FQNNGV. CDR3 length: 12 amino acids. V lost 7 bases, J lost 4 bases, and 1 base stayed unmatched. The CDR3 region is CASTGGYNEQFF. The CDR3 DNA follows: TGTGCCAGCACAGGGGGTTACAATGAGCAGTTCTTC.

This sequence joins TRBV28 and TRBJ2-5, with 8 positions matching TRBD2. The CDR3 extends over 14 amino acids. In germline, CDR1 is MDHEN, CDR2 SYDVKM. Trimming at V came to 6 bases and at J to 1 base, leaving 4 bases not matched to a gene. Here the CDR3 DNA reads TGTGCCAGCAGACTAGCGGAACTCCAAGAGACCCAGTACTTC. The encoded protein is CASRLAELQETQYF.

This clonotype occurred a few times. J is TRBJ2-5 and V is TRBV5-6; D is perhaps TRBD1 (5 bases). Germline CDR1 reads SGHDT; CDR2 reads YYEEEE. Trimming took 1 base from V and 5 from J, leaving 15 bases between them. CDR3 length: 15 residues. CDR3 protein: CASSLWAGKSETQYF. CDR3 nucleotide sequence: TGTGCCAGCAGCTTGTGGGCAGGGAAGTCGGAGACCCAGTACTTC. The full variable domain, rest sourced from reference TRBV5-6 and TRBJ2-5, is DAGVTQSPTHLIKTRGQQVTLRCSPKSGHDTVSWYQQALGQGPQFIFQYYEEEERQRGNFPDRFSGHQFPNYSSELNVNALLLGDSALYLCASSLWAGKSETQYFGPGTRLLVL.

The chain links TRBV7-9 to TRBJ2-3; D assignment may be TRBD1 or TRBD2 (5 bases each). There are 15 residues in the CDR3. Germline CDR1 reads SEHNR; CDR2 reads FQNEAQ (reference sequence). Trimming cost V 10 bases and J 2 bases, with 19 bases left between them. CDR3 DNA sequence: TGTGCCATCCCCGCCCGGGACGGAGACACAGATACGCAGTATTTT. Its translation is CAIPARDGDTDTQYF.

The gene calls are TRBV19 and TRBJ2-7; 7 bases are shared with TRBD1. The length of the CDR3 is 15 residues. CDR1 LNHDA and CDR2 SQIVND come from the germline V gene (reference sequence). The J segment lost 5 bases and the V segment lost 0 bases, leaving 7 bases of the junction unmatched. This CDR3 reads CASSIEPGGQNEQYF. CDR3 DNA sequence: TGTGCCAGTAGTATAGAGCCAGGGGGACAGAACGAGCAGTACTTC.

This chain connects TRBV28 to TRBJ2-1; D unclear. Deletions cut 5 bases from V and 4 bases from J, with 6 bases between. Per germline, CDR1 MDHEN and CDR2 SYDVKM. The CDR3 is 12 residues long. CDR3 loop: CASSEAYNEQFF. The CDR3 DNA is TGTGCCAGCAGTGAGGCATACAATGAGCAGTTCTTC. Full variable domain (remainder filled in from reference TRBV28 and TRBJ2-1): DVKVTQSSRYLVKRTGEKVFLECVQDMDHENMFWYRQDPGLGLRLIYFSYDVKMKEKGDIPEGYSVSREKKERFSLILESASTNQTSMYLCASSEAYNEQFFGPGTRLTVL.

This chain uses TRBV11-3 with TRBJ2-5; D is uncertain. Looked up from germline, CDR1 is SGHNT and CDR2 is YENEEA. The germline V and J ends were trimmed by 5 bases and 1 base, with 14 bases remaining between them. The CDR3 runs to 15 residues. The CDR3, as DNA: TGTGCCAGCAGCCTCAGACTTAGTAGCCAAGAGACCCAGTACTTC. Amino acid sequence: CASSLRLSSQETQYF.

This chain joins TRBV20-1 and TRBJ2-1; D not resolved. Trimming took off 6 bases at V and 3 bases at J, with 21 bases between the two ends. CDR1 DFQATT and CDR2 SNEGSKA come from the germline V gene (reference sequence). This CDR3 region has 16 residues. CDR3 sequence reads: CSAPPRHDIDYNEQFF. The DNA of the CDR3 is TGCAGTGCCCCCCCCAGACACGACATAGACTACAATGAGCAGTTCTTC.

The chain couples TRBV4-1 to TRBJ1-4, with 7 bases aligning to TRBD1. After removal of 4 bases from V and 7 bases from J, the junction contained 12 bases not matched to a gene. Germline V CDR1 and CDR2: MGHRA, YSYEKL. CDR3 length: 16 amino acids. CDR3 region: CASSPLFTGVGEKLFF. In DNA, the CDR3 is TGCGCCAGCAGCCCCCTCTTCACAGGGGTAGGTGAAAAACTGTTTTTT.

The rearrangement links TRBV2 to TRBJ2-3; a possible D gene is TRBD2 (6 bases). Looked up from germline, CDR1 is SNHLY and CDR2 is FYNNEI. Trimming cost V 6 bases and J 4 bases, with 8 bases left between them. The length of the CDR3 is 12 residues. The CDR3 DNA reads as TGTGCCAGCAGGGGGGGTCCAGATACGCAGTATTTT. Protein product: CASRGGPDTQYF.

The gene calls are TRBV6-2 or TRBV6-3 and TRBJ2-1; 9 nucleotides align to TRBD2. Trimming removed 0 bases from V and 2 bases from J; junction bases left unmatched: 2. The CDR3 is 16 residues long. CDR1 MNHEY and CDR2 SVGEGT come from the germline V gene. CDR3 nucleotides: TGTGCCAGCAGTTACTCGTCTAGCGGGACCTACAATGAGCAGTTCTTC. Translation: CASSYSSSGTYNEQFF.